This T cell receptor (beta chain) emerged from a study of Graves' ophthalmopathy and Graves' hyperthyroidism. The study, taken as a whole, reports: Blood shared most expanded thyroid clonotypes above 0.001 frequency. From stable hyperthyroidism, ophthalmopathy was separated by a 13-signature model with 85% to 90% sensitivity and less than 83% specificity.

This clonotype appeared many times. Its antigen is not identified. Moderate-to-severe activity, CAS ≥3, NOSPECS ≥4 and a duration under 3 months were seen in donors with ophthalmopathy. It was on clinical symptoms, serum thyroxine, TRAb, thyroid ultrasound and orbital computed tomography that diagnosis relied. CDR1 and CDR2 (germline): MGHRA, YSYEKL. Trimming removed 0 bases from V and 4 bases from J, with 19 bases in between. The CDR3 totals 17 residues. Amplification of TCR beta CDR3 regions used RNA transcripts. Second-round multiplex PCR followed a first-round RT-PCR using HTBI primers. MiXCR, run by TCRdb on the multiplex PCR reads, gives a single entry per CDR3 protein. The table records some 520,000 distinct CDR3 sequences, approximately 15% of them present only once.

Sequenced sample: blood. The clonotype comes from a woman aged 25 to 39 with Graves' ophthalmopathy. The chain recombines TRBV4-1 with TRBJ2-7; perhaps TRBD2 as D (7 bases). The CDR3 DNA is TGCGCCAGCAGCCAAGAAGTTACCCCAGGGAGGGGGTACGAGCAGTACTTC. This sequence encodes CASSQEVTPGRGYEQYF.